The source of this TCR beta chain is a study of blood T cells in healthy people across ages. Trimming stripped 1 base from V and 4 bases from J, with 7 bases between. CDR1 is SGHVS, CDR2 FQNEAQ, per germline. This CDR3 spans 13 amino acids. It was with a sample-barcoded 5' primer and a J-beta primer mix that a second PCR of about 6 to 12 cycles was run. TCRdb itself ran the 5' RACE reads through MiXCR, one entry per CDR3 protein. The table records some 1.6 million distinct CDR3 sequences, 34% of them present only once. This clonotype was detected only once. The V gene is TRBV7-8, the J gene TRBJ1-1; D is ambiguous. The receptor was isolated from a woman in her thirties in good health. The sequencing input was blood. This CDR3 is CASSLGHFTEAFF. As DNA, the CDR3 is TGTGCCAGCAGCTTAGGGCACTTCACTGAAGCTTTCTTT.